Reported below is one T cell receptor beta chain. This specimen comes from a study of control samples from healthy donors and cancer patients. Produced via immunoSEQ multiplex PCR; TCRdb's table is partial and in-frame only. This table holds under 300,000 clones, 82% found once. CDR1 SGHRS and CDR2 YFSETQ come from the germline V gene. The CDR3 extends over 14 amino acids. Germline trimming cut 4 bases from V and 4 bases from J; bases unmatched to any gene: 6. The sample consisted of PBMCs. V usage is TRBV5-1 and J usage is TRBJ2-5; the match to TRBD2 covers 8 bases. The sequence was collected from a woman in her fifties or sixties with lung cancer. The CDR3: CASSLSGSPETQYF. For the CDR3, the DNA is TGCGCCAGCAGCCTCAGCGGGAGCCCAGAGACCCAGTACTTC.